This T cell receptor (beta chain) stems from a study of T cells expressing NK-cell markers. Study summary: Sequencing of TCR beta repertoires drew on sorted CD3+CD56+NKG2C+, CD3+CD56+NKG2C- and CD3+CD56-NKG2C+ T cells. HCMV seropositivity characterized most of the eight sequenced donors, and seronegativity one. General observations from the study: A handful of donors had dominant NKG2C+ clonotypes that comprised about 1.0-8% of their CD8+ T cells.

Turning to this clonotype: Its antigen remains unknown.

This CDR3 contains 15 residues. Germline V gene data show CDR1 as MNHEY and CDR2 as SMNVEV (reference sequence). 5'RACE template switching built TCR beta cDNA with unique molecular identifiers. TCRdb reprocessed the 5' RACE reads, with one entry per CDR3 protein and no DNA. This sample's clone table lists 350,000 to 400,000 distinct CDR3 sequences. The sequence was obtained from a woman aged 45-59 years in good health. The rearrangement links TRBV27 to TRBJ2-7; TCRdb designates TRBD1, a call that cannot be tested without DNA. Sequenced sample: blood T cells: a sorted CD56 or NKG2C T cell subset, CD4+ or CD8+ T cells, or bulk PBMC T cells (not recorded which). The CDR3 protein is CASSVYRGPPYEQYF.